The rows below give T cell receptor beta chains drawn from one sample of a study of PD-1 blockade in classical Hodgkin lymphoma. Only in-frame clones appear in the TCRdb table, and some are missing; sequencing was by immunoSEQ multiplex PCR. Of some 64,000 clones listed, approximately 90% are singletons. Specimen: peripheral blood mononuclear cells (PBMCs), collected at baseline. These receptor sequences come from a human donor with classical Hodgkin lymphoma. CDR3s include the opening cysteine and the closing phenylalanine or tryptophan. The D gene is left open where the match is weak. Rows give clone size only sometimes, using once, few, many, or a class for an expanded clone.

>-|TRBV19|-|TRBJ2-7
TGTGCCAGTAGTTTCGCGGGCGGTTCCTACGAGCAGTACTTC
CASSFAGGSYEQYF
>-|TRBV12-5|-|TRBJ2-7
TGTGCTAGTGGTCAGACAGGTGGGGAGCAGTACTTC
CASGQTGGEQYF
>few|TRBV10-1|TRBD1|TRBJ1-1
TGCGCCAGCAGACAGGGGACTGAAGCTTTCTTT
CASRQGTEAFF
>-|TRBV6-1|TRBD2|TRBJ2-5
TGTGCCAGCAGTGAAGCTAGCGGGGGGGTCCGGGAGACCCAGTACTTC
CASSEASGGVRETQYF
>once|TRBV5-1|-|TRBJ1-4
TGCGCCAGCAGCCCAGGACAGACTAATGAAAAACTGTTTTTT
CASSPGQTNEKLFF
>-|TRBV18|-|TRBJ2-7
TGTGCCAGCTCACCACCTCGAACAGGGCCACAAAAATACGAGCAGTACTTC
CASSPPRTGPQKYEQYF
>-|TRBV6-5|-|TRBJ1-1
TGTGCCAGCAGCCAGGGTTTCCAGGTCGGAACTGAAGCTTTCTTT
CASSQGFQVGTEAFF
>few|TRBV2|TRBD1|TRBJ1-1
TGTGCCAGCAGTCCGGGACAGGGGGCATGGGAAGCTTTCTTT
CASSPGQGAWEAFF
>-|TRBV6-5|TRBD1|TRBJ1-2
TGTGCCAGCAGTACCCGGACAGGGCACTATGGCTACACCTTC
CASSTRTGHYGYTF
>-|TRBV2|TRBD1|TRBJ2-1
TGTGCCAGCAGTGAATCAGTCCTTTGGACAGGGAGGCCGAACAATGAGCAGTTCTTC
CASSESVLWTGRPNNEQFF
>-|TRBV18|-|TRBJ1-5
TGTGCCAGCTCACCACAGGGTCAGCCCCAGCATTTT
CASSPQGQPQHF
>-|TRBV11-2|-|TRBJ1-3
TGTGCCAGCAGCTTAGGGGACGGTCCCTCTGGAAACACCATATATTTT
CASSLGDGPSGNTIYF
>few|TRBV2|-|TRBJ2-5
TGTGCCAGCAGTTCCCTACTAGTTCAAGAGACCCAGTACTTC
CASSSLLVQETQYF
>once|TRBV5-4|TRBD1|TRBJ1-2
TGTGCCAGCAGCTCCCCAGGGGGGGGAGATGGCTACACCTTC
CASSSPGGGDGYTF
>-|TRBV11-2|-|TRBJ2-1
TGTGCCAGCAGCTTAGATTATGGCCAGCGCAATGAGCAGTTCTTC
CASSLDYGQRNEQFF
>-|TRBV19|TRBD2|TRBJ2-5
TGTGCCAGTAGACCAAATTTACAAAGGACTAGCGGGATGGGGGAGACCCAGTACTTC
CASRPNLQRTSGMGETQYF